This TCR beta chain stems from a study of CXCR3-negative and CXCR3-positive naive CD8 T cells. The overall study: Sequencing brought in 150 million or so TRB reads altogether, and each library got about 1.5 +/- 0.3 million.

General study results and limits: TRB CDR3 properties indicated TCR strength, while surface CD5 was similar across naive subsets. Greater hydrophobicity was found in TRB CDR3s of CXCR3-positive naive cells than of CXCR3-negative naive cells.

The libraries of TRB cDNA were prepared using 5' RACE with UMI labels. TCRdb re-analyzed the 5' RACE reads; it lists each CDR3 protein once, without DNA. The listing records about 84,000 distinct CDR3 sequences. A remark on this clonotype: Its specificity is unknown.

There are 15 residues in the CDR3. The germline V gene encodes CDR1 MDHEN and CDR2 SYDVKM. Sequencing was done on a sample of naive CXCR3+ CD8+ T cells from blood. Noted subset: CD45RO-CCR7+CD27+CD95- naive CD8+ T cells expressing CXCR3 (TNR3+). The sequence derives from a human donor in good health. Some clones in this sample may be carry-over from other donors' samples. V and J are TRBV28 and TRBJ2-1; checking the TCRdb D call of TRBD2 is not possible without DNA. The CDR3 sequence is CASSFVAALYNEQFF.